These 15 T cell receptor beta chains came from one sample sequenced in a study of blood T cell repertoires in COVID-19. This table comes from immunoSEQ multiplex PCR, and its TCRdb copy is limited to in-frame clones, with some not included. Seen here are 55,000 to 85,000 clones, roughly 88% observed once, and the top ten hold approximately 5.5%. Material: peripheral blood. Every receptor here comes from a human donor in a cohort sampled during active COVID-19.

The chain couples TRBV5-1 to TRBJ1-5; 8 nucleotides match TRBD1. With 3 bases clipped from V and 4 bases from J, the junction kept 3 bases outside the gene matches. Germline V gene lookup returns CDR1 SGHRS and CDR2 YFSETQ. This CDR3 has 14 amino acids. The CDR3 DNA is TGCGCCAGCAGCTCCGGGACAGGAAATCAGCCCCAGCATTTT. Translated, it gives CASSSGTGNQPQHF. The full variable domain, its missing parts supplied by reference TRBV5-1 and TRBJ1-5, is KAGVTQTPRYLIKTRGQQVTLSCSPISGHRSVSWYQQTPGQGLQFLFEYFSETQRNKGNFPGRFSGRQFSNSRSEMNVSTLELGDSALYLCASSSGTGNQPQHFGDGTRLSIL.

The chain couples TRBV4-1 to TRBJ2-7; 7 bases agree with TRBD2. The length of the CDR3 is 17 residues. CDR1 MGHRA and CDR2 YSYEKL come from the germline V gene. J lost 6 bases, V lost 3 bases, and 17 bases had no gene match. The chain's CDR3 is CASSQRGPTLARGEQYF. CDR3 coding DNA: TGCGCCAGCAGCCAGAGGGGACCGACACTAGCGCGGGGCGAGCAGTACTTC.

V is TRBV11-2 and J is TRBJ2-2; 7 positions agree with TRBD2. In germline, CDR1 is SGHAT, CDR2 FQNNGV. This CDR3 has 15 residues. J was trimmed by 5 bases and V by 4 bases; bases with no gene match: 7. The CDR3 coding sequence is TGTGCCAGCAGCTCCGGTGCGGGGGAAACCGGGGAGCTGTTTTTT. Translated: CASSSGAGETGELFF.

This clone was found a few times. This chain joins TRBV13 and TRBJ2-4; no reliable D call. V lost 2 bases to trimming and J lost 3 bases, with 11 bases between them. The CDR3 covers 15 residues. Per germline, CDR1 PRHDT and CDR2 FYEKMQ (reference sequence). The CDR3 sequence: CASSLRLGVKNIQYF. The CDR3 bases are TGTGCCAGCAGCTTACGGCTAGGAGTCAAAAACATTCAGTACTTC.

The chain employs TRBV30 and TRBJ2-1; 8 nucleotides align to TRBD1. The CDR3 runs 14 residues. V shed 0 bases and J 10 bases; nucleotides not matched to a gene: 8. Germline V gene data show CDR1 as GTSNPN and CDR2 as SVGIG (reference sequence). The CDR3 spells CAWSVNPGQGEQFF. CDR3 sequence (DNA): TGTGCCTGGAGTGTAAATCCCGGACAGGGCGAGCAGTTCTTC.

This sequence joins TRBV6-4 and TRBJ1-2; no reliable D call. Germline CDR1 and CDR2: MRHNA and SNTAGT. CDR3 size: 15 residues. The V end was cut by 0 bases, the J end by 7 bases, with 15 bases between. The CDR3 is CASSDSSSSPGGYTF. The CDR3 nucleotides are TGTGCCAGCAGTGACTCGAGTTCCTCACCGGGTGGCTACACCTTC.

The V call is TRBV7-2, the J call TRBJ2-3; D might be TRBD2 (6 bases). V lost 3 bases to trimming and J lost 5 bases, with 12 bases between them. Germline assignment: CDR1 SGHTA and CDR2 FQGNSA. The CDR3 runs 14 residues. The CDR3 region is CASSFGGAIDTQYF. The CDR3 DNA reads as TGTGCCAGCAGCTTTGGAGGGGCCATAGATACGCAGTATTTT.

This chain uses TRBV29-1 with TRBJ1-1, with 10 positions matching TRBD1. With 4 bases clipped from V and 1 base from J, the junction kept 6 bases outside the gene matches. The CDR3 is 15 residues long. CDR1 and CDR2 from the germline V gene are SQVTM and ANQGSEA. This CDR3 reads CSVVPDRGGNTEAFF. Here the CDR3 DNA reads TGCAGCGTTGTCCCGGACAGGGGGGGGAACACTGAAGCTTTCTTT.

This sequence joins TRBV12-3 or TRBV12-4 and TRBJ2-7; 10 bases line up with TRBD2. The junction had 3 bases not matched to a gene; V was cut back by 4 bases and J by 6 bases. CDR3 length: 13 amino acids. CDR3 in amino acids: CASSSSGRPEQYF. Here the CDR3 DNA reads TGTGCCAGCAGTTCTAGCGGGAGACCCGAGCAGTACTTC.

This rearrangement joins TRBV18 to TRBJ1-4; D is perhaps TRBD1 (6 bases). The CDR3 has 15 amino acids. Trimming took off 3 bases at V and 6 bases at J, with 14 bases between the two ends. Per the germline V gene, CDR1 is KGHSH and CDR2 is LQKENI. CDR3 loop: CASSPSGGRDEKLFF. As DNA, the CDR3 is TGTGCCAGCTCACCTTCGGGGGGGCGTGATGAAAAACTGTTTTTT.

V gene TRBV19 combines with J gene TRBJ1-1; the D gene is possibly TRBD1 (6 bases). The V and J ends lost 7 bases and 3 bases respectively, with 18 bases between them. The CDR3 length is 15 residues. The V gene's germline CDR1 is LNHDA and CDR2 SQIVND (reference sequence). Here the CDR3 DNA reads TGTGCCAGTACCTCGGGAGGAGCAGGGGACACTGAAGCTTTCTTT. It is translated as CASTSGGAGDTEAFF.

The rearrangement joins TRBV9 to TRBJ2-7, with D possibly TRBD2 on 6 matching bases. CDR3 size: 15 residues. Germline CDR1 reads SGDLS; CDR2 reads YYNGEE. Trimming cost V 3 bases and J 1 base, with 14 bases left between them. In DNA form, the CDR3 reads TGTGCCAGCAGCGGGGACTCGCATATGTCCTACGAGCAGTACTTC. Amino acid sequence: CASSGDSHMSYEQYF.

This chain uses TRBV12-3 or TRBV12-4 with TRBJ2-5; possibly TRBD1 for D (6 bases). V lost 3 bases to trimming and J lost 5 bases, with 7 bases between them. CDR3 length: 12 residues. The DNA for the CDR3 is TGTGCCAGCAGTTTGAGGGGGGAGACCCAGTACTTC. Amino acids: CASSLRGETQYF.

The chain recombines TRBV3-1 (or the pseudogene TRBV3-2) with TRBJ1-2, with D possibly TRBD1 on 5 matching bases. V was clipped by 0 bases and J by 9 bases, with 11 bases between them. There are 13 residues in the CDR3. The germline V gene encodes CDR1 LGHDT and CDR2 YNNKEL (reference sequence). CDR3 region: CASSQDRGGSYTF. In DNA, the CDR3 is TGTGCCAGCAGCCAAGATCGCGGGGGGAGCTACACCTTC.

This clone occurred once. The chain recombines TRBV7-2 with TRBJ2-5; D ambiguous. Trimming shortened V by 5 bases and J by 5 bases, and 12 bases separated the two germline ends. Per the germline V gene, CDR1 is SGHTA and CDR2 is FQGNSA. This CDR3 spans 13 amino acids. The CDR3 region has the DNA TGTGCCAGCAGCCACTTGCCTGATGAGACCCAGTACTTC. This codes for CASSHLPDETQYF.